These T cell receptor beta chains were read from a single sample in a study of blood T cell repertoires in COVID-19. Only in-frame clones appear in the TCRdb table, and some are missing; sequencing was by immunoSEQ multiplex PCR. The profile shows more than 90,000 clones, approximately 80% of them singletons. The sample consisted of peripheral blood. The receptors were sampled from a woman of 80 years or more with acute or convalescent COVID-19. The CDR3 runs from the conserved cysteine through the conserved F or W. Fields, in order: clone size, V gene, J gene, D gene, CDR3 DNA, CDR3 protein. D genes are given only for firm matches. Not all rows give a size; the values are once, few, many and, for expanded clones, a class.

many	TRBV27	TRBJ1-1	TRBD1	TGTGCCAGCAGTTCCCAACAGGGGGGTATGACTGAAGCTTTCTTT	CASSSQQGGMTEAFF
NA	TRBV3-1/TRBV3-2	TRBJ2-5	TRBD1	TGTGCCAGCAGCCAAGAAGGGGGCACAGGGGCAGAGACCCAGTACTTC	CASSQEGGTGAETQYF
NA	TRBV4-2	TRBJ1-2	TRBD1	TGTGCCAGCAGCCAAGATGAAGGGACAGCGTATGGCTACACCTTC	CASSQDEGTAYGYTF
NA	TRBV7-9	TRBJ1-4	TRBD1	TGTGCCAGCAGCTCCGGACAGGGGTGGGGGAAACTGTTTTTT	CASSSGQGWGKLFF
NA	TRBV7-2	TRBJ2-1	TRBD2	TGTGCCAGCAGGCCTACGACTAGCGGCAGGAAGGGCGGTGAGCAGTTCTTC	CASRPTTSGRKGGEQFF
NA	TRBV7-2	TRBJ1-1	NA	TGTGCCAGCAGCTTAGCGCCAGAGAGGGCGCAAGCTTTCTTT	CASSLAPERAQAFF
NA	TRBV28	TRBJ2-5	NA	TGTGCCAGCAGTACCCTCCGAACATACCAAGAGACCCAGTACTTC	CASSTLRTYQETQYF
NA	TRBV29-1	TRBJ2-5	TRBD2	TGCAGCGGGCAGACTAGCGGGGGGGCCGGCGGGGTCGGGACCCAGTACTTC	CSGQTSGGAGGVGTQYF
NA	TRBV7-2	TRBJ2-1	TRBD2	TGTGCCAGCACCTTCCCCGGACTAGCGGGATACAATGAGCAGTTCTTC	CASTFPGLAGYNEQFF
NA	TRBV3-1/TRBV3-2	TRBJ2-7	TRBD2	TGTGCCAGCAGTGGACTAGCGGGAGGGCCGATTAAGTACGAGCAGTACTTC	CASSGLAGGPIKYEQYF
NA	TRBV2	TRBJ1-2	NA	TGTGCCAGCAGTGGTGACAGGACAAATGGCTACACCTTC	CASSGDRTNGYTF
NA	TRBV6-5	TRBJ2-7	TRBD1	TGTGCCAGCATGAGGACAGGGGTAGGGGAGCAGTACTTC	CASMRTGVGEQYF
NA	TRBV14	TRBJ1-1	TRBD1	TGTGCCAGCAGCCAACTCCGGGACAGGGCGAACACTGAAGCTTTCTTT	CASSQLRDRANTEAFF
once	TRBV29-1	TRBJ2-1	TRBD2	TGCAGCGTTAATGCCGGACTAGGCGGTGAGCAGTTCTTC	CSVNAGLGGEQFF
NA	TRBV2	TRBJ1-2	NA	TGTGCCAGCAGTGAAGAACAATCCTATGGCTACACCTTC	CASSEEQSYGYTF
NA	TRBV3-1/TRBV3-2	TRBJ1-1	NA	TGTGCCAGCAGCCGAGACGGTTCGAACACTGAAGCTTTCTTT	CASSRDGSNTEAFF
NA	TRBV30	TRBJ1-1	NA	TGTGCCTGGAGTGTATGGGAGGGGCCATTT	CAWSVWEGPF
few	TRBV27	TRBJ2-7	NA	TGTGCCAGCAGTTTAATAGGGGATGAGCAGTACTTC	CASSLIGDEQYF
NA	TRBV6-1	TRBJ1-2	NA	TGTGCCAGCAGTGAAGACGGCGAGGGCTATGGCTACACCTTC	CASSEDGEGYGYTF
NA	TRBV3-1/TRBV3-2	TRBJ1-1	NA	TGTGCCAGCCGACAAGAAGGGGGGGTAGGGCCAAACACTGAAGCTTTCTTT	CASRQEGGVGPNTEAFF
NA	TRBV7-9	TRBJ1-5	TRBD1	TGTGCCAGCAGCTGGGGACAGGGAGATAGCAATCAGCCCCAGCATTTT	CASSWGQGDSNQPQHF
NA	TRBV9	TRBJ2-2	NA	TGTGCCAGCAGCTTCGGAGGCGGGACCCCGGCCGGGGAGCTGTTTTTT	CASSFGGGTPAGELFF
few	TRBV7-2	TRBJ2-7	NA	TGTGCCAGCAGCTTATTTCCGGGAGAGTTCTACGAGCAGTACTTC	CASSLFPGEFYEQYF
NA	TRBV9	TRBJ1-2	TRBD1	TGTGCCAGCAGCTTCAGCCGGGACAGGGGGCCCCAGTTCTATGGCTACACCTTC	CASSFSRDRGPQFYGYTF
NA	TRBV15	TRBJ1-2	TRBD1	TGTGCCACCAGCAGGGAACAGGGGTACTATGGCTACACCTTC	CATSREQGYYGYTF
NA	TRBV30	TRBJ1-1	NA	TGTGCCTGGAGTGGCCAGATGAACACTGAAGCTTTCTTT	CAWSGQMNTEAFF
NA	TRBV19	TRBJ2-2	TRBD1	TGTGCCAGTAGCGGGACAGCGAACACCGGGGAGCTGTTTTTT	CASSGTANTGELFF
NA	TRBV10-3	TRBJ1-2	TRBD1	TGTGCCATCAGTGTGGGGACAGGCAACTATGGCTACACCTTC	CAISVGTGNYGYTF
NA	TRBV7-8	TRBJ1-5	NA	TGTGCCAGCAGCCGATATCAGGGAGGGAATCAGCCCCAGCATTTT	CASSRYQGGNQPQHF
NA	TRBV3-1/TRBV3-2	TRBJ1-2	NA	TGTGCCAGCAGCCAAGAATCCACAGGGAGTGGAGGCTACACCTTC	CASSQESTGSGGYTF
NA	TRBV27	TRBJ1-6	NA	TGTGCCAGCAGTTTAGGCAACGATTCACCCCTCCACTTT	CASSLGNDSPLHF
NA	TRBV19	TRBJ1-4	NA	TGTGCCAGTAGTACCGGAGTGGCAACTAATGAAAAACTGTTTTTT	CASSTGVATNEKLFF
NA	TRBV11-2	TRBJ2-7	NA	TGTGCCAGCAGCTTAGCGGGGTGGATGGAGCAGTACTTC	CASSLAGWMEQYF
NA	TRBV4-2	TRBJ2-3	TRBD2	TGTGCCAGCAGCCAAGATCGTCGGACTAGCGGGGGGGCTTCGGATACGCAGTATTTT	CASSQDRRTSGGASDTQYF